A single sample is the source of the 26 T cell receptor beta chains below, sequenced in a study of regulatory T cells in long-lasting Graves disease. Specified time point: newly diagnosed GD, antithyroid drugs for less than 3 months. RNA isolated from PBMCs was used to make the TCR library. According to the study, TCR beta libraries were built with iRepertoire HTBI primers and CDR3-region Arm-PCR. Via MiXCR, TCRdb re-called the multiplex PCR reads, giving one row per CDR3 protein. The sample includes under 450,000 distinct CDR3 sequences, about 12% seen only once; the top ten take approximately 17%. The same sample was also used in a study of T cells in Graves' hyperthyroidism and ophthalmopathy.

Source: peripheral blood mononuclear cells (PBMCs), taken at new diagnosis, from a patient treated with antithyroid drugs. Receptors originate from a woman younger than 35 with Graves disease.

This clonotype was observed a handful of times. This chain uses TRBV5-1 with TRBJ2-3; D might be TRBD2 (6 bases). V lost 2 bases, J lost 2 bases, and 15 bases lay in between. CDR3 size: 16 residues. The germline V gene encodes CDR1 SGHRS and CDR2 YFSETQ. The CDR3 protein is CASSFQGGINTDTQYF. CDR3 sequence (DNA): TGCGCCAGCAGCTTCCAGGGCGGGATAAACACAGATACGCAGTATTTT.

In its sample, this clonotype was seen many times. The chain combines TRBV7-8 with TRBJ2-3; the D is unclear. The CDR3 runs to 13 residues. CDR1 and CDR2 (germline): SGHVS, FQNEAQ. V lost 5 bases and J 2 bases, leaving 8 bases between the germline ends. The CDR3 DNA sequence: TGTGCCAGCAGCGTTCCAAACACAGATACGCAGTATTTT. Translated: CASSVPNTDTQYF.

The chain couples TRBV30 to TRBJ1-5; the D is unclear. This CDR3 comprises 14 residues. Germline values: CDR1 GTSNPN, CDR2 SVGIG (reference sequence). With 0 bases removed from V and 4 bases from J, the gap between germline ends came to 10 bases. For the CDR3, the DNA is TGTGCCTGGAGTGTACTATTTGGAAATCAGCCCCAGCATTTT. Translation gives CAWSVLFGNQPQHF.

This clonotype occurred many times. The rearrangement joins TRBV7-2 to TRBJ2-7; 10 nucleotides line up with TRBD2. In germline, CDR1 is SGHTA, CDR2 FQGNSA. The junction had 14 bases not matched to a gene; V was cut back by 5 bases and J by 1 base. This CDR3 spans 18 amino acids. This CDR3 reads CASSLYSGRPYNSYEQYF. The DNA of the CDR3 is TGTGCCAGCAGCCTCTATAGCGGGAGGCCGTACAATTCCTACGAGCAGTACTTC.

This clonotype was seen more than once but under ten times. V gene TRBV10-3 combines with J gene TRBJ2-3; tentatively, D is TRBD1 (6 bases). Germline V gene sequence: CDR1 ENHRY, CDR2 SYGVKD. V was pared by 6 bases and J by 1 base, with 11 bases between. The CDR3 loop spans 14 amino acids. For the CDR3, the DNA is TGTGCCATCAGGGAGACAGGAGGCACAGATACGCAGTATTTT. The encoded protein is CAIRETGGTDTQYF.

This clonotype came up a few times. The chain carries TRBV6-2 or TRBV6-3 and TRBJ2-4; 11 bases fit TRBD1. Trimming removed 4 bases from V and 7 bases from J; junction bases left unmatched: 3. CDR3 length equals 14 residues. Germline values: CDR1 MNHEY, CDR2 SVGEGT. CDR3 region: CASSSGTGGNIQYF. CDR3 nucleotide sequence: TGTGCCAGCAGTTCCGGGACAGGGGGGAACATTCAGTACTTC.

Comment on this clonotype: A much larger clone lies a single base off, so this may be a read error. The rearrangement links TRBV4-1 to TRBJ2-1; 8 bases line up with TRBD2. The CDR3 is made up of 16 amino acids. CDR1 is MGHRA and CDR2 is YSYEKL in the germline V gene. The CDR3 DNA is TGCGCCAGCAGCCAAGATCCAAGCGGGGGCTGGAATGAGCGGTTCTTC. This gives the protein CASSQDPSGGWNERFF.

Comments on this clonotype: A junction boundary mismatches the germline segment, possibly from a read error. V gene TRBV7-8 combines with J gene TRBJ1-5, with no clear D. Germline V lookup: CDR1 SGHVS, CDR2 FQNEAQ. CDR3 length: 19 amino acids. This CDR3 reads CASSLLLDGGISGNQPRHF. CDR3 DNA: TGTGCCAGCAGCCTCCTCTTGGACGGAGGAATCTCCGGCAATCAGCCCCGGCATTTT.

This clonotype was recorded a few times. The CDR3 DNA reads TGTGCCAGCAGTTTTGGCCCCGGCTCTCGAGTGGGTCAGCCCCAGCATTTT. Residues: CASSFGPGSRVGQPQHF. The chain is built from TRBV12-3 or TRBV12-4 and TRBJ1-5; D uncertain. Between the trimmed V and J ends, which lost 3 bases and 6 bases, there was a span of 21 bases. This CDR3 is built from 17 residues.

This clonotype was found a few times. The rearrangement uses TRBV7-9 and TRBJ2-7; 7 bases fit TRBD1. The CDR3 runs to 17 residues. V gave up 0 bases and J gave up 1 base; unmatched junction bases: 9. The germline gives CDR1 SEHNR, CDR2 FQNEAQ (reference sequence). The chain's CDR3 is CASSLAYGTALSYEQYF. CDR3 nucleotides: TGTGCCAGCAGCTTAGCGTATGGGACAGCACTTTCCTACGAGCAGTACTTC.

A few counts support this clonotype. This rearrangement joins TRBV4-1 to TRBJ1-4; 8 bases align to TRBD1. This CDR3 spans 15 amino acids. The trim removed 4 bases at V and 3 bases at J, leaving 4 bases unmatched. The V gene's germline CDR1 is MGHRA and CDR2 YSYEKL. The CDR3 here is CASSPDRGPNEKLFF. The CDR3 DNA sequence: TGCGCCAGCAGCCCCGACAGGGGCCCTAATGAAAAACTGTTTTTT.

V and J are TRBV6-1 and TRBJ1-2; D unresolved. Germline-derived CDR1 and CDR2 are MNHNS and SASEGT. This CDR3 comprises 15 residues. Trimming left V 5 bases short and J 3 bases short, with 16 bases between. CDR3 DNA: TGTGCCAGCAGTCCGATCGGCAGGCCTGACTATGGCTACACCTTC. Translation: CASSPIGRPDYGYTF.

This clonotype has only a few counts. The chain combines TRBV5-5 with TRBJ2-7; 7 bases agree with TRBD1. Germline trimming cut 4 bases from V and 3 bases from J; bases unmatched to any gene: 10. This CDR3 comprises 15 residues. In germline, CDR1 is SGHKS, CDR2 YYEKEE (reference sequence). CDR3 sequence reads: CASSPDRASLYEQYF. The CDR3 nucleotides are TGTGCCAGCAGCCCCGACAGGGCATCGCTCTACGAGCAGTACTTC. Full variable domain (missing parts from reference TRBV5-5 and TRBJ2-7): DAGVTQSPTHLIKTRGQQVTLRCSPISGHKSVSWYQQVLGQGPQFIFQYYEKEERGRGNFPDRFSARQFPNYSSELNVNALLLGDSALYLCASSPDRASLYEQYFGPGTRLTVT.

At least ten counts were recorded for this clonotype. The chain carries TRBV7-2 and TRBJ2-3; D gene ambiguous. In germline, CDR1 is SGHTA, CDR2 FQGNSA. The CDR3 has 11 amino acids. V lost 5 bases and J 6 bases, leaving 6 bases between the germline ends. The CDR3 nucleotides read TGTGCCAGCAGCCCCCTGGATACGCAGTATTTT. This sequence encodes CASSPLDTQYF.

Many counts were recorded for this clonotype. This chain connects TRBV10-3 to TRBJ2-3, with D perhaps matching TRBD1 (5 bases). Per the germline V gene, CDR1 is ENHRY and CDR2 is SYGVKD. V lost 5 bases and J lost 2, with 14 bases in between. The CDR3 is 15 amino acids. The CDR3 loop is CAISNRLGPTDTQYF. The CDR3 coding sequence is TGTGCCATCAGTAACAGGTTGGGGCCCACAGATACGCAGTATTTT.

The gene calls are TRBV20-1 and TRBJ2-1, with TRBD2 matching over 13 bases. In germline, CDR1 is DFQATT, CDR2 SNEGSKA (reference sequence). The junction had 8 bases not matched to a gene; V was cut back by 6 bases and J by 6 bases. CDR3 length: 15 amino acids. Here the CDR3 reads CSAATGTSGTNEQFF. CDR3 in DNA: TGCAGTGCCGCAACCGGGACTAGCGGGACCAATGAGCAGTTCTTC.

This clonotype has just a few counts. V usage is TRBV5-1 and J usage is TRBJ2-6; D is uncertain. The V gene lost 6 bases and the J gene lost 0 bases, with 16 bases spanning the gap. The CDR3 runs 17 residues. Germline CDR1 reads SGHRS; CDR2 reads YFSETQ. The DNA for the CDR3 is TGCGCCAGCACCGCAATCGGGCGGTACTCTGGGGCCAACGTCCTGACTTTC. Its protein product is CASTAIGRYSGANVLTF.

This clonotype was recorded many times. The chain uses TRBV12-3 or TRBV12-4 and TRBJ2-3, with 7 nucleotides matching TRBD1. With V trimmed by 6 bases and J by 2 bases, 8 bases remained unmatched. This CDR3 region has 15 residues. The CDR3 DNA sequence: TGTGCCAGCAGCGACAGGGACCGTAACACAGATACGCAGTATTTT. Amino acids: CASSDRDRNTDTQYF.

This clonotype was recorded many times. For the CDR3, the DNA is TGTGCCAGCAGTGTAGTGGGCTACGAGCAGTACTTC. Its protein is CASSVVGYEQYF. The chain couples TRBV2 to TRBJ2-7; D ambiguous. The CDR3 totals 12 residues. With 4 bases removed from V and 3 bases from J, the gap between germline ends came to 7 bases. Germline CDR1 reads SNHLY; CDR2 reads FYNNEI.

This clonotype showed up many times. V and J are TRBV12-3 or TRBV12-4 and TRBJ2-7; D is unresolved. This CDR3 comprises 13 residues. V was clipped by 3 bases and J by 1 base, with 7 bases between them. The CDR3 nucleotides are TGTGCCAGCAGTTTGGGGTGGTCCTACGAGCAGTACGTC. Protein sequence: CASSLGWSYEQYV.

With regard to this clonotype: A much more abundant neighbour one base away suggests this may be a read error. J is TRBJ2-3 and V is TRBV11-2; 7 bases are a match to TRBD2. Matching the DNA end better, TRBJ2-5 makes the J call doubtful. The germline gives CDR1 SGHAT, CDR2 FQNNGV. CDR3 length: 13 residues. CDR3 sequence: CASTGGMEEAQYF. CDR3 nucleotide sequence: TGTGCCAGCACCGGGGGGATGGAAGAGGCCCAGTACTTC.

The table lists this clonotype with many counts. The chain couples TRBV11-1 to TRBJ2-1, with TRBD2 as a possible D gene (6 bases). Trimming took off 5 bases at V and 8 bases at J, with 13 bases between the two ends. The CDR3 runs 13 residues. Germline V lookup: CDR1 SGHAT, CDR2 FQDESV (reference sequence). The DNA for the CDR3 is TGTGCCAGCAGCGGGGGACTTTTCGATGAGCAGTTCTTC. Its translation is CASSGGLFDEQFF.

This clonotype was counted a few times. CDR3 residues: CASSTPSGGAAPNTGELFF. The CDR3 nucleotides are TGCGCCAGCAGCACCCCGTCAGGGGGCGCAGCCCCGAACACCGGGGAGCTGTTTTTT. The chain employs TRBV4-1 and TRBJ2-2; 8 bases line up with TRBD1. Germline V gene data show CDR1 as MGHRA and CDR2 as YSYEKL. J lost 0 bases, V lost 5 bases, and 14 bases had no gene match. This CDR3 region has 19 residues.

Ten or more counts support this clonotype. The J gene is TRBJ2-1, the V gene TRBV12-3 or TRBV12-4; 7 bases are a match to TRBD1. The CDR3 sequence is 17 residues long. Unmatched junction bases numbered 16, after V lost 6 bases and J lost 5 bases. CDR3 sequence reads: CASRLPTGTDEHNEQFF. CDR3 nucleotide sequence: TGTGCCAGCAGGTTGCCTACCGGGACAGATGAGCACAATGAGCAGTTCTTC.

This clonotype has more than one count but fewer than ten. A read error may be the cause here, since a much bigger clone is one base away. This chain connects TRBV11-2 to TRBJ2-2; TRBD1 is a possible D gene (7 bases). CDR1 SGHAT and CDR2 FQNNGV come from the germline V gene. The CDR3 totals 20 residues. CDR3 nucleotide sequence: TGTGCCAGCAGCTTAGGGCCGGGACCAAGGGGGCAACGAACTGCCGGGGGGCTGTTTTTT. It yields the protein CASSLGPGPRGQRTAGGLFF.

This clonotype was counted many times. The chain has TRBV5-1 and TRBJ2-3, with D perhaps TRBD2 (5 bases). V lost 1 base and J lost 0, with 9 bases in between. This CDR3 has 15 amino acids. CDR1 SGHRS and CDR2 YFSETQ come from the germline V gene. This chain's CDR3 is CASSLRTRSTDTQYF. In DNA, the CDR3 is TGCGCCAGCAGCTTGCGAACTAGGAGCACAGATACGCAGTATTTT.